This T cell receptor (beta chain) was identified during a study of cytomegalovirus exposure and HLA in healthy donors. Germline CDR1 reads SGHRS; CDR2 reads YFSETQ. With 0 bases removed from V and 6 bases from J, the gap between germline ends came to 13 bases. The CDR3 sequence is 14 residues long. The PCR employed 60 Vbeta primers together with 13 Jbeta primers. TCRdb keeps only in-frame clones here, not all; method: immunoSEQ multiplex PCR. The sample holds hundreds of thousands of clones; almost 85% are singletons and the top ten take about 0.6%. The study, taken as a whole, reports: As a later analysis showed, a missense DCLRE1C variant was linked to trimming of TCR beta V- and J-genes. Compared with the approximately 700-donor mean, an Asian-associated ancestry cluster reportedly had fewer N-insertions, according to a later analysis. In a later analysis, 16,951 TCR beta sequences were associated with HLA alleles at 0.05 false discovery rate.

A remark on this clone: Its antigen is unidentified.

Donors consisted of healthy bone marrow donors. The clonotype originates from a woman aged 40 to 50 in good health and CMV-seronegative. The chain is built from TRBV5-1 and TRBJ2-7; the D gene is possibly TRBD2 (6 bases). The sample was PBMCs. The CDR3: CASSLAEEGGEQYF. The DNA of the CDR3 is TGCGCCAGCAGCTTGGCCGAGGAGGGCGGCGAGCAGTACTTC.